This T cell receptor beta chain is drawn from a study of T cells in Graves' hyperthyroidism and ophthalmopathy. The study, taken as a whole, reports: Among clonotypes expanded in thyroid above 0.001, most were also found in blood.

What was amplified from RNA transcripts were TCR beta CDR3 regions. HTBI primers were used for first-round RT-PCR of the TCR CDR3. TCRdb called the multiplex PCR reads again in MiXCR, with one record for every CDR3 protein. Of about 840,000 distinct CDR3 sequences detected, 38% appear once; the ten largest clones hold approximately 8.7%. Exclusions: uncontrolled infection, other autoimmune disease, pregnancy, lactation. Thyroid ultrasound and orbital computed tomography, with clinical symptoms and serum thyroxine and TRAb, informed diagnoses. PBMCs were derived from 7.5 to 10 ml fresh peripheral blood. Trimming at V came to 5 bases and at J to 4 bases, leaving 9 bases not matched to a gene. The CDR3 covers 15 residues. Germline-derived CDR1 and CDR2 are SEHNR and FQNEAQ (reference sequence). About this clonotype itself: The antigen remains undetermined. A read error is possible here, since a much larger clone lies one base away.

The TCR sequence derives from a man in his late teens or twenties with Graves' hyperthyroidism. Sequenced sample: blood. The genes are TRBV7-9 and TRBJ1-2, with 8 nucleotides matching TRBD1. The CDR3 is CASSLDRATAYGYTF. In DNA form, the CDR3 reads TGTGCCAGCAGCCTGGACAGGGCGACTGCCTATGGCTACACCTTC. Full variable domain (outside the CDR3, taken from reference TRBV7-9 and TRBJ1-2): DTGVSQNPRHKITKRGQNVTFRCDPISEHNRLYWYRQTLGQGPEFLTYFQNEAQLEKSRLLSDRFSAERPKGSFSTLEIQRTEQGDSAMYLCASSLDRATAYGYTFGSGTRLTVV.